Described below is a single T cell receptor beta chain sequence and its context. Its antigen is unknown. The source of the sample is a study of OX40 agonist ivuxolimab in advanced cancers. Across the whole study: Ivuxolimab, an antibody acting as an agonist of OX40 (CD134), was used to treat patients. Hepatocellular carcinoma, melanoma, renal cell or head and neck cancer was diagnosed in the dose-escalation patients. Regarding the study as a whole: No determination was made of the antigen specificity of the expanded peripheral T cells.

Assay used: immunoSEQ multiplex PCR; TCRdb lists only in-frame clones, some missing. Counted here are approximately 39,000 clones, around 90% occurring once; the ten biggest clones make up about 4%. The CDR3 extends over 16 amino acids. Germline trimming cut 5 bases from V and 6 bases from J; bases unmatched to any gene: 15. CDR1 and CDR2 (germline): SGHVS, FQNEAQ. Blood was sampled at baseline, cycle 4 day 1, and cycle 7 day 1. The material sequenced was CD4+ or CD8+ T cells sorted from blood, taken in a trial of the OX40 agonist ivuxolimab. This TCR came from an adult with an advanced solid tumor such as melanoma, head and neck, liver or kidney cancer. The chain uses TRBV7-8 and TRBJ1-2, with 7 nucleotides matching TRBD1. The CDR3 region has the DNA TGTGCCAGCAGCCCCAGGGGGGACGTCGGGATAGATGGCTACACCTTC. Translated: CASSPRGDVGIDGYTF.